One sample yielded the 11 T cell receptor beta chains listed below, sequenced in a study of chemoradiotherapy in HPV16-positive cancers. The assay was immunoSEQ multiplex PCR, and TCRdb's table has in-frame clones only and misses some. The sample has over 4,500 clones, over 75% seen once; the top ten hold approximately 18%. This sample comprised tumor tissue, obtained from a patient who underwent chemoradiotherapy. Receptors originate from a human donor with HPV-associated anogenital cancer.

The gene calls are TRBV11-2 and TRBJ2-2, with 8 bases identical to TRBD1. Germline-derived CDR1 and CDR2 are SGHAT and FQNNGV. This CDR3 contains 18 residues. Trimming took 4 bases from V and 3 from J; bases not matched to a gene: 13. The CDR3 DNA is TGTGCCAGCAGCTCAAACAGGGGGAACCCCGCGGACACCGGGGAGCTGTTTTTT. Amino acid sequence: CASSSNRGNPADTGELFF.

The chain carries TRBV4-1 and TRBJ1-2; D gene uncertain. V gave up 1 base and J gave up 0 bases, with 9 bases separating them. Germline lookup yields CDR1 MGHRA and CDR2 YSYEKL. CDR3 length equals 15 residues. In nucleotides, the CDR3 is TGCGCCAGCAGCCAAGTTTTTTCAGCTAACTATGGCTACACCTTC. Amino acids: CASSQVFSANYGYTF.

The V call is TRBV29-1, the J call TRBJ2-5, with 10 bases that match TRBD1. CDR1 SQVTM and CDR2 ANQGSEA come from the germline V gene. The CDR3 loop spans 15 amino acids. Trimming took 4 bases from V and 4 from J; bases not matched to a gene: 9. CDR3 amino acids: CSVAIPGQGTETQYF. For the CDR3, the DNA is TGCAGCGTTGCTATCCCGGGACAGGGGACAGAGACCCAGTACTTC.

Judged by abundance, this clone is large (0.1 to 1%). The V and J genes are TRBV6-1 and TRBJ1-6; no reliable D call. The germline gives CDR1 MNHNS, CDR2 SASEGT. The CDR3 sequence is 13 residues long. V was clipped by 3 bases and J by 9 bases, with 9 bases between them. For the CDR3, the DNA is TGTGCCAGCAGTGATGGGTGGGGTTCACCCCTCCACTTT. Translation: CASSDGWGSPLHF.

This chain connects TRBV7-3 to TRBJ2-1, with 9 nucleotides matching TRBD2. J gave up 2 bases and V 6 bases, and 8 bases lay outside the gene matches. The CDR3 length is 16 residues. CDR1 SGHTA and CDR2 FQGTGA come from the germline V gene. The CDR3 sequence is CASSPGGGGAYNEQFF. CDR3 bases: TGTGCCAGCAGTCCTGGGGGCGGGGGGGCCTACAATGAGCAGTTCTTC.

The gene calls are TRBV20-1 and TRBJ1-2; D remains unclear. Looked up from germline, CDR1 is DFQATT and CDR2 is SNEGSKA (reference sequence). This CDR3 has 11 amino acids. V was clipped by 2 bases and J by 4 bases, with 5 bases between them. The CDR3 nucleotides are TGCAGTGCTAGACGGGCCTATGGCTACACCTTC. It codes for CSARRAYGYTF.

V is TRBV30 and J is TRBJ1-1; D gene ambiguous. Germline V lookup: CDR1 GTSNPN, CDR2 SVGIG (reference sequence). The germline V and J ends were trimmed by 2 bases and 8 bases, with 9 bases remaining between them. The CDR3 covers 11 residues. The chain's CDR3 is CAWSWEGEAFF. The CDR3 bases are TGTGCCTGGAGTTGGGAGGGCGAAGCTTTCTTT.

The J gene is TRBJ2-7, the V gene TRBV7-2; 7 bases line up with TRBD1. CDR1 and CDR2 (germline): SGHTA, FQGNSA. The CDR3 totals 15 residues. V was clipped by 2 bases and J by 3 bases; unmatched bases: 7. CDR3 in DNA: TGTGCCAGCAGCTTAACTGGGACAGCACTCTACGAGCAGTACTTC. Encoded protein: CASSLTGTALYEQYF.

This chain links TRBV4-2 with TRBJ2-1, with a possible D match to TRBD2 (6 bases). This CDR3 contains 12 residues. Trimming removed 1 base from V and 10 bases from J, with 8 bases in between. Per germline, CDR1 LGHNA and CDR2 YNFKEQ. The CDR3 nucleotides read TGTGCCAGCAGCCAAGGGGGGGTAGAGCAGTTCTTC. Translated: CASSQGGVEQFF.

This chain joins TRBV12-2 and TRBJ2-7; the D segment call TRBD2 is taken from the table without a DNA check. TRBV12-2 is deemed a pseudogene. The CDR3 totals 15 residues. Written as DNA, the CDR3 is TGTGCAAGTCGCTTAAACGGGATCTACTCCTACGAGCAGTACTTC. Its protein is CASRLNGIYSYEQYF.

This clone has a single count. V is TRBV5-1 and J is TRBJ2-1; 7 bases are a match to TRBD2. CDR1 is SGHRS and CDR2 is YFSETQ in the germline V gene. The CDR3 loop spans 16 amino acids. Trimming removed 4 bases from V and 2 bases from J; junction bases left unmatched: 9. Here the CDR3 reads CASSTGAGLTYNEQFF. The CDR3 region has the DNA TGCGCCAGCAGCACCGGAGCGGGGCTTACCTACAATGAGCAGTTCTTC.